This T cell receptor (beta chain) was sequenced for a study of control samples from healthy donors and cancer patients. Libraries were prepared by immunoSEQ multiplex PCR; TCRdb keeps only in-frame clonotypes and omits some of them. The repertoire holds about 81,000 clones, with 90% to 95% as singletons. Trimming cost V 1 base and J 7 bases, with 7 bases left between them. CDR1 SQVTM and CDR2 ANQGSEA come from the germline V gene. There are 11 residues in the CDR3. This sequence joins TRBV29-1 and TRBJ1-2, with D possibly matching TRBD1 (5 bases). Sequenced input: blood. The receptor comes from a woman between 18 and 29 years old in good health. CDR3 sequence: CSVEGGVGYTF. The CDR3, as DNA: TGCAGCGTTGAAGGAGGGGTTGGCTACACCTTC.